One sample yielded the 11 T cell receptor beta chains listed below, sequenced in a study of regulatory T cells in long-lasting Graves disease. For TCR beta, libraries came from iRepertoire HTBI primers and Arm-PCR of CDR3 regions. TCRdb reprocessed the multiplex PCR reads with MiXCR, giving one entry per CDR3 protein. Here the sample spans about 430,000 distinct CDR3 sequences, over 20% being singletons. Regarding time point: persistent/refractory GD, antithyroid drugs over 5 years with positive TRAb. Scientists built the TCR library using RNA that was extracted from PBMCs. Source: peripheral blood mononuclear cells (PBMCs), taken when the disease was refractory, from a patient treated with antithyroid drugs. All receptors come from a female donor with Graves disease.

The rearrangement links TRBV2 to TRBJ2-2, with D possibly being TRBD2 (5 bases). This CDR3 is built from 13 residues. Germline V gives CDR1 SNHLY, CDR2 FYNNEI. V gave up 6 bases and J gave up 7 bases, with 12 bases separating them. This CDR3 reads CASRTGDSGELFF. DNA for the CDR3: TGTGCCAGCAGGACCGGGGATAGCGGGGAGCTGTTTTTT.

This clonotype has only a few counts. The V gene is TRBV4-2, the J gene TRBJ2-1, with D possibly being TRBD1 (6 bases). CDR3 length equals 16 residues. Germline lookup yields CDR1 LGHNA and CDR2 YNFKEQ. Trimming took off 0 bases at V and 3 bases at J, with 12 bases between the two ends. DNA of the CDR3: TGTGCCAGCAGCCAAGATAACAGGGCAATCTACAATGAGCAGTTCTTC. Encoded protein: CASSQDNRAIYNEQFF.

V and J are TRBV7-6 and TRBJ1-4; TRBD1 aligns across 9 bases. This CDR3 has 16 residues. The V gene end was trimmed by 5 bases and the J gene end by 5 bases; junction bases not matched to a gene: 9. Looked up from germline, CDR1 is SGHVS and CDR2 is FNYEAQ. The CDR3 protein is CASSTHPGQGNEKLFF. The CDR3 DNA sequence: TGTGCCAGCAGCACGCACCCGGGACAGGGCAATGAAAAACTGTTTTTT.

This clonotype was recorded many times. The genes are TRBV28 and TRBJ1-5, with D maybe TRBD1 (5 bases). Germline V lookup: CDR1 MDHEN, CDR2 SYDVKM. The CDR3 spans 16 residues. V gave up 10 bases and J gave up 4 bases, with 23 bases separating them. CDR3 sequence reads: CATTSGGGFRNQPQHF. As DNA, the CDR3 is TGTGCCACTACCTCCGGGGGGGGATTCCGGAATCAGCCCCAGCATTTT.

In its sample, this clonotype was seen many times. The V gene is TRBV30, the J gene TRBJ2-2; no reliable D call. V dropped 0 bases and J dropped 4 bases, with 6 bases sitting between them. The CDR3 is made up of 13 amino acids. CDR1 and CDR2 from the germline V gene are GTSNPN and SVGIG (reference sequence). In DNA, the CDR3 is TGTGCCTGGAGTGTAATCGGCACCGGGGAGCTGTTTTTT. Protein sequence: CAWSVIGTGELFF.

The chain has TRBV3-1 and TRBJ2-3; 11 bases fit TRBD2. CDR3 length equals 17 residues. J was trimmed by 2 bases and V by 1 base; bases with no gene match: 5. Germline V gene data show CDR1 as LGHDT and CDR2 as YNNKEL (reference sequence). The CDR3 nucleotides read TGTGCCAGCAGCCAAGGACTAGCGGGAAGTTCCACAGATACGCAGTATTTT. Protein sequence: CASSQGLAGSSTDTQYF.

This clonotype was detected many times. The chain couples TRBV28 to TRBJ1-4; a possible D gene is TRBD1 (5 bases). With 5 bases removed from V and 8 bases from J, the gap between germline ends came to 15 bases. The CDR3 sequence is 14 residues long. In germline, CDR1 is MDHEN, CDR2 SYDVKM. The CDR3 DNA is TGTGCCAGCAGTCTTGGCAGGGTCGGGGAAAAACTGTTTTTT. It yields the protein CASSLGRVGEKLFF.

The chain couples TRBV15 to TRBJ2-1, with no clear D. The germline V gene has CDR1 LNHNV and CDR2 YYDKDF (reference sequence). CDR3 length: 15 amino acids. V was cut by 3 bases and J by 0 bases, with 9 bases left in between. In nucleotides, the CDR3 is TGTGCCACCAGCAGGGTAGGAAGCTCCTACAATGAGCAGTTCTTC. It codes for CATSRVGSSYNEQFF. Supplemented by reference TRBV15 and TRBJ2-1, the full variable domain reads DAMVIQNPRYQVTQFGKPVTLSCSQTLNHNVMYWYQQKSSQAPKLLFHYYDKDFNNEADTPDNFQSRRPNTSFCFLDIRSPGLGDTAMYLCATSRVGSSYNEQFFGPGTRLTVL.

This clonotype showed up just a few times. This chain connects TRBV20-1 to TRBJ2-3, with TRBD2 identical over 10 bases. Trimming at V came to 5 bases and at J to 3 bases, leaving 8 bases not matched to a gene. CDR3 length: 15 amino acids. In germline, CDR1 is DFQATT, CDR2 SNEGSKA (reference sequence). CDR3 DNA sequence: TGCAGTGCTTCCCCTACTAGCGGGATAACAGATACGCAGTATTTT. As protein: CSASPTSGITDTQYF.

This clonotype was detected ten times or more. This sequence joins TRBV2 and TRBJ1-1; the match to TRBD1 covers 11 bases. Germline V gene lookup returns CDR1 SNHLY and CDR2 FYNNEI. The junction had 8 bases not matched to a gene; V was cut back by 10 bases and J by 1 base. The CDR3 is 15 amino acids. This CDR3 is CATGDRGTPNTEAFF. CDR3 sequence (DNA): TGTGCCACGGGGGACAGGGGGACCCCGAACACTGAAGCTTTCTTT.

This clonotype appeared many times. The rearrangement joins TRBV28 to TRBJ2-7; D is unresolved. The CDR3 runs to 12 residues. Germline CDR1 and CDR2: MDHEN and SYDVKM. V was shortened by 3 bases and J by 2 bases, with 5 bases between the two germline ends. The CDR3 protein is CASSFQTYEQYF. The CDR3 DNA reads TGTGCCAGCAGTTTCCAAACCTACGAGCAGTACTTC.